This entry lists 13 T cell receptor beta chains sequenced from one sample in a study of T cells in Graves' hyperthyroidism and ophthalmopathy. RNA transcripts were the template for amplifying TCR beta CDR3 regions. HTBI primers were used for first-round RT-PCR of the TCR CDR3. A single record per CDR3 protein comes from TCRdb applying MiXCR to the multiplex PCR reads. The repertoire consists of roughly 420,000 distinct CDR3 sequences, with around 16% occurring once and the leading ten covering around 7.3%. Sequenced sample: blood. Source of these receptors: a young woman with Graves' hyperthyroidism.

This clonotype has ten or more counts. This rearrangement joins TRBV30 to TRBJ1-1, with 11 bases lining up with TRBD1. Trimming took 5 bases from V and 6 from J; bases not matched to a gene: 2. The CDR3 runs to 12 residues. From germline, CDR1 is GTSNPN and CDR2 SVGIG (reference sequence). This CDR3 reads CAWGGQGAEAFF. The CDR3 nucleotides are TGTGCCTGGGGGGGACAGGGGGCTGAAGCTTTCTTT.

There are many counts of this clonotype. The chain recombines TRBV4-1 with TRBJ2-1; TRBD1 aligns across 7 bases. The CDR3 is made up of 17 amino acids. Germline V lookup: CDR1 MGHRA, CDR2 YSYEKL. V shed 3 bases and J 4 bases; nucleotides not matched to a gene: 12. CDR3 coding DNA: TGCGCCAGCAGCCAGATTACCGGGACAGAGTTTTACAATGAGCAGTTCTTC. It codes for CASSQITGTEFYNEQFF.

This clonotype was recorded many times. The chain combines TRBV6-1 with TRBJ1-4; 12 bases align to TRBD1. V dropped 5 bases and J dropped 7; count of bases not matched to a gene: 5. Germline V lookup: CDR1 MNHNS, CDR2 SASEGT. The CDR3 spans 15 residues. CDR3 residues: CASSSGTGGFEKLFF. The CDR3 nucleotides are TGTGCCAGCAGTTCCGGGACAGGGGGCTTTGAAAAACTGTTTTTT.

The chain is built from TRBV9 and TRBJ2-1; 9 positions match TRBD2. CDR3 size: 15 residues. V dropped 5 bases and J dropped 10; count of bases not matched to a gene: 13. Germline V gives CDR1 SGDLS, CDR2 YYNGEE. The CDR3 loop is CASRPGAGGPREQFF. The CDR3, as DNA: TGTGCCAGCAGACCAGGGGCGGGGGGGCCTCGGGAGCAGTTCTTC.

This clonotype came up many times. Written as DNA, the CDR3 is TGTGCCAGCAGCGCACAGTCCCAGGGCGGGCAGTTCTTC. Protein product: CASSAQSQGGQFF. The chain employs TRBV7-3 and TRBJ2-1, with D perhaps matching TRBD1 (5 bases). V was trimmed by 5 bases and J by 12 bases, leaving 17 bases between them. Germline loops: CDR1 SGHTA, CDR2 FQGTGA. This CDR3 spans 13 amino acids.

The sample holds many counts of this clonotype. The gene calls are TRBV19 and TRBJ1-5, with unresolved D. Trimming stripped 6 bases from V and 4 bases from J, with 16 bases between. The CDR3 runs to 15 residues. Germline V gives CDR1 LNHDA, CDR2 SQIVND (reference sequence). CDR3 protein: CASSEHGRINQPQHF. CDR3 coding DNA: TGTGCCAGTAGCGAACACGGTAGGATTAATCAGCCCCAGCATTTT.

This clonotype has only one observation. V usage is TRBV7-9 and J usage is TRBJ1-1; 7 nucleotides line up with TRBD1. The germline CDR1 and CDR2 sequences are SEHNR and FQNEAQ (reference sequence). V was clipped by 5 bases and J by 5 bases; unmatched bases: 11. The length of the CDR3 is 15 residues. The CDR3 bases are TGTGCCAGCAGCCCCCGACAGGGCGTGGAAACTGAAGCTTTCTTT. It translates to CASSPRQGVETEAFF.

This clonotype was detected many times. The gene calls are TRBV29-1 and TRBJ2-1; 9 bases fit TRBD2. There are 16 residues in the CDR3. Germline values: CDR1 SQVTM, CDR2 ANQGSEA. The CDR3 nucleotides are TGCAGTACGGCTAGCGGGGTATTAAGCTCCTACAATGAGCAGTTCTTC. Amino acid sequence: CSTASGVLSSYNEQFF.

There are many counts of this clonotype. This chain uses TRBV24-1 with TRBJ2-5; 8 positions agree with TRBD2. V lost 3 bases, J lost 4 bases, and 15 bases stayed unmatched. The CDR3 loop spans 18 amino acids. The germline V gene has CDR1 KGHDR and CDR2 SFDVKD. The CDR3, as DNA: TGTGCCACCAGTGATCCGACTGCGCGGGGACTAGGAGTAGAGACCCAGTACTTC. Its translation: CATSDPTARGLGVETQYF.

The chain uses TRBV3-1 and TRBJ2-1, with 7 bases aligning to TRBD2. Germline V gives CDR1 LGHDT, CDR2 YNNKEL (reference sequence). V shed 3 bases and J 10 bases; nucleotides not matched to a gene: 0. The CDR3 extends over 11 amino acids. The CDR3 DNA follows: TGTGCCAGCAGCCATAGCGGGGAGCAGTTCTTC. It encodes CASSHSGEQFF.

At least ten counts were recorded for this clonotype. The genes are TRBV27 and TRBJ1-1; 9 nucleotides agree with TRBD1. The V gene end was trimmed by 5 bases and the J gene end by 6 bases; junction bases not matched to a gene: 7. Germline V gene data show CDR1 as MNHEY and CDR2 as SMNVEV (reference sequence). This CDR3 spans 14 amino acids. CDR3 bases: TGTGCCAGCAGTCTAACAGGGGGCGCTTCTGAAGCTTTCTTT. Its protein is CASSLTGGASEAFF.

This clonotype was counted between two and nine times. V gene TRBV19 combines with J gene TRBJ2-2; weak D call: TRBD1 (6 bases). There are 12 residues in the CDR3. The V end was cut by 8 bases, the J end by 5 bases, with 9 bases between. Looked up from germline, CDR1 is LNHDA and CDR2 is SQIVND (reference sequence). This chain's CDR3 is CASETGTGELFF. CDR3 nucleotide sequence: TGTGCCAGTGAGACAGGTACCGGGGAGCTGTTTTTT.

This clonotype occurred many times. The J gene is TRBJ2-7, the V gene TRBV6-1; D perhaps matches TRBD1 (5 bases). With 6 bases removed from V and 0 bases from J, the gap between germline ends came to 9 bases. The CDR3 totals 13 residues. From germline, CDR1 is MNHNS and CDR2 SASEGT. CDR3 sequence reads: CASSPTVSYEQYF. CDR3 sequence (DNA): TGTGCCAGCAGCCCGACAGTCTCCTACGAGCAGTACTTC.